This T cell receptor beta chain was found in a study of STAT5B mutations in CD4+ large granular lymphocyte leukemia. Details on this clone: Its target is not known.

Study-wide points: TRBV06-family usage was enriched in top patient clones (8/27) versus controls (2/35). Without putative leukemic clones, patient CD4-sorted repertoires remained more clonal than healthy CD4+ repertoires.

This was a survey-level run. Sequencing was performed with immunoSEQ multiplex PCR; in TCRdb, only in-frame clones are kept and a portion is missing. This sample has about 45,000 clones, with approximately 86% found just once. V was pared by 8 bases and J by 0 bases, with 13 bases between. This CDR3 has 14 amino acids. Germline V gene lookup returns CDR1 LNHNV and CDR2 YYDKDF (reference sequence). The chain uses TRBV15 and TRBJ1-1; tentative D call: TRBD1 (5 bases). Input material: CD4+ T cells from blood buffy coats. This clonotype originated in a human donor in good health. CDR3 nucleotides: TGTGCCACCGGAGACAGCCTACTGAACACTGAAGCTTTCTTT. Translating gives CATGDSLLNTEAFF.